These 32 T cell receptor beta chains came from one sample sequenced in a study of blood T cell repertoires in COVID-19. Sequencing was performed with immunoSEQ multiplex PCR; in TCRdb, only in-frame clones are kept and a portion is missing. The table has roughly 190,000 clones, around 81% seen once; the top ten hold under 3%. Input material: peripheral blood. Receptors were obtained from a human donor with acute or convalescent COVID-19. The donor label of this sample is uncertain.

Ten or more counts support this clone. This chain links TRBV3-1 (or the pseudogene TRBV3-2) with TRBJ2-5, with a possible D match to TRBD2 (5 bases). V gave up 1 base and J gave up 7 bases, with 7 bases separating them. Germline V gives CDR1 LGHDT, CDR2 YNNKEL (reference sequence). The length of the CDR3 is 12 residues. The CDR3 here is CASSQGRVTQYF. CDR3 in DNA: TGTGCCAGCAGCCAAGGGCGGGTGACCCAGTACTTC.

V is TRBV3-1 (or the pseudogene TRBV3-2) and J is TRBJ1-3, with TRBD1 matching 7 bases. Germline lookup yields CDR1 LGHDT and CDR2 YNNKEL (reference sequence). J lost 1 base, V lost 2 bases, and 2 bases had no gene match. The CDR3 has 15 residues. The CDR3 DNA is TGTGCCAGCAGCCAACTACAGGGGTCTGGAAACACCATATATTTT. Its protein product is CASSQLQGSGNTIYF.

The V call is TRBV6-5, the J call TRBJ2-7; TRBD2 agrees at 11 bases. This CDR3 has 14 residues. Germline V lookup: CDR1 MNHEY, CDR2 SVGAGI. V lost 4 bases and J lost 4; bases outside the gene matches: 3. The CDR3 is CASSLLAGEYEQYF. The CDR3 region has the DNA TGTGCCAGCAGTTTACTAGCGGGAGAATACGAGCAGTACTTC.

The gene calls are TRBV7-2 and TRBJ2-1, with TRBD2 matching over 7 bases. In germline, CDR1 is SGHTA, CDR2 FQGNSA. Unmatched junction bases numbered 15, after V lost 6 bases and J lost 7 bases. The CDR3 is made up of 16 amino acids. The CDR3 sequence: CASSPRVGAGENEQFF. CDR3 DNA sequence: TGTGCCAGCAGTCCGAGGGTCGGGGCGGGAGAAAATGAGCAGTTCTTC.

This sequence joins TRBV5-6 and TRBJ2-4; TRBD1 matches 7 bases. There are 16 residues in the CDR3. The V gene end was trimmed by 3 bases and the J gene end by 0 bases; junction bases not matched to a gene: 6. CDR1 and CDR2 from the germline V gene are SGHDT and YYEEEE. CDR3 loop: CASSSQGRQAKNIQYF. CDR3 coding DNA: TGTGCCAGCAGCTCACAGGGGCGTCAAGCCAAAAACATTCAGTACTTC. The full variable domain, with the rest looked up from reference TRBV5-6 and TRBJ2-4, is DAGVTQSPTHLIKTRGQQVTLRCSPKSGHDTVSWYQQALGQGPQFIFQYYEEEERQRGNFPDRFSGHQFPNYSSELNVNALLLGDSALYLCASSSQGRQAKNIQYFGAGTRLSVL.

This chain joins TRBV5-4 and TRBJ2-5; tentative D call: TRBD2 (5 bases). The V and J ends lost 1 base and 4 bases respectively, with 11 bases between them. Germline V gives CDR1 SGHNT, CDR2 YYREEE (reference sequence). This CDR3 has 14 amino acids. The CDR3 is CASSLYGGGETQYF. CDR3 bases: TGTGCCAGCAGCTTGTACGGTGGAGGAGAGACCCAGTACTTC.

The rearrangement links TRBV19 to TRBJ1-1; D is perhaps TRBD1 (5 bases). With 5 bases removed from V and 1 base from J, the gap between germline ends came to 14 bases. CDR3 size: 15 residues. Germline V lookup: CDR1 LNHDA, CDR2 SQIVND (reference sequence). The CDR3 loop is CASSAYRWPNTEAFF. CDR3 in DNA: TGTGCCAGTAGTGCCTACAGGTGGCCGAACACTGAAGCTTTCTTT.

This chain connects TRBV5-1 to TRBJ2-3; TRBD2 matches at 8 bases. Germline V gene sequence: CDR1 SGHRS, CDR2 YFSETQ. Germline trimming cut 3 bases from V and 0 bases from J; bases unmatched to any gene: 15. The CDR3 length is 19 residues. For the CDR3, the DNA is TGCGCCAGCAGCTCGACTACTAGCGGAATCTACTCTAGCACAGATACGCAGTATTTT. The encoded protein is CASSSTTSGIYSSTDTQYF.

In this sample, this clone turned up once. The V and J genes are TRBV6-5 and TRBJ2-4, with a tentative D call TRBD1 (6 bases). CDR3 size: 12 residues. Germline-derived CDR1 and CDR2 are MNHEY and SVGAGI. The CDR3, as DNA: TGTTCCACGCAGGGGCCCAAAAACATTCAGTACTTC. Its translation: CSTQGPKNIQYF.

V and J are TRBV2 and TRBJ2-3; TRBD2 matches 12 bases. The CDR3 length is 17 residues. With V trimmed by 7 bases and J by 6 bases, 14 bases remained unmatched. Looked up from germline, CDR1 is SNHLY and CDR2 is FYNNEI. In nucleotides, the CDR3 is TGTGCCAGCACCCCGTCGGCTAGCGGGGGGGCCGTTGATACGCAGTATTTT. This codes for CASTPSASGGAVDTQYF. Drawing the rest from reference TRBV2 and TRBJ2-3, the complete variable domain is EPEVTQTPSHQVTQMGQEVILRCVPISNHLYFYWYRQILGQKVEFLVSFYNNEISEKSEIFDDQFSVERPDGSNFTLKIRSTKLEDSAMYFCASTPSASGGAVDTQYFGPGTRLTVL.

The chain recombines TRBV7-3 with TRBJ1-5, with D uncertain. Trimming took 1 base from V and 0 from J, leaving 10 bases between them. Germline values: CDR1 SGHTA, CDR2 FQGTGA. The CDR3 totals 16 residues. The chain's CDR3 is CASSLREIYSNQPQHF. The CDR3, as DNA: TGTGCCAGCAGCTTAAGGGAGATCTATAGCAATCAGCCCCAGCATTTT.

The rearrangement uses TRBV19 and TRBJ2-7; TRBD1 agrees at 9 bases. This CDR3 has 14 amino acids. J lost 3 bases, V lost 4 bases, and 4 bases had no gene match. Per the germline V gene, CDR1 is LNHDA and CDR2 is SQIVND (reference sequence). The CDR3 spells CASSTPGQGYEQYF. The CDR3 DNA reads as TGTGCCAGTAGTACCCCGGGACAGGGCTACGAGCAGTACTTC.

V gene TRBV3-1 (or the pseudogene TRBV3-2) combines with J gene TRBJ1-4; D is possibly TRBD1 (6 bases). CDR1 is LGHDT and CDR2 is YNNKEL in the germline V gene (reference sequence). The V and J ends lost 3 bases and 12 bases respectively, with 8 bases between them. The CDR3 is 11 amino acids. CDR3 amino acids: CASSQRQELFF. DNA of the CDR3: TGTGCCAGCAGCCAGAGACAGGAACTGTTTTTT.

This clone turned up a few times. The chain couples TRBV9 to TRBJ2-3, with D possibly TRBD2 on 5 matching bases. The V and J ends lost 2 bases and 2 bases respectively, with 15 bases between them. The length of the CDR3 is 16 residues. Per germline, CDR1 SGDLS and CDR2 YYNGEE. CDR3 nucleotides: TGTGCCAGCAGCGTTACGAGCGGCCTTTCCACAGATACGCAGTATTTT. It specifies CASSVTSGLSTDTQYF.

In this sample, this clone turned up a few times. The chain joins TRBV28 to TRBJ1-2, with 9 bases lining up with TRBD1. J gave up 6 bases and V 6 bases, and 17 bases lay outside the gene matches. Germline loops: CDR1 MDHEN, CDR2 SYDVKM. There are 17 residues in the CDR3. CDR3 sequence (DNA): TGTGCCAGCAGGGGGTGGGTATGGGACAGGGAAACGGATGGCTACACCTTC. Protein: CASRGWVWDRETDGYTF.

The V and J genes are TRBV5-1 and TRBJ2-7; 13 bases align to TRBD2. Germline-derived CDR1 and CDR2 are SGHRS and YFSETQ. This CDR3 is 16 amino acids long. V shed 0 bases, J shed 2 bases, and the junction held 2 bases outside the gene matches. CDR3 nucleotides: TGCGCCAGCAGCTTGGAACTAGCGGGAGGGCCCTACGAGCAGTACTTC. Translated: CASSLELAGGPYEQYF. The full variable domain, completed using reference TRBV5-1 and TRBJ2-7, is KAGVTQTPRYLIKTRGQQVTLSCSPISGHRSVSWYQQTPGQGLQFLFEYFSETQRNKGNFPGRFSGRQFSNSRSEMNVSTLELGDSALYLCASSLELAGGPYEQYFGPGTRLTVT.

The rearrangement uses TRBV10-3 and TRBJ2-3, with D unclear. The CDR3 extends over 13 amino acids. V shed 7 bases and J shed 3 bases, with 11 bases lying between them. Germline lookup yields CDR1 ENHRY and CDR2 SYGVKD. The CDR3, as DNA: TGTGCCATCACCGGGTCGGAGACAGATACGCAGTATTTT. It translates to CAITGSETDTQYF.

This clone has a handful of counts. This rearrangement joins TRBV15 to TRBJ1-6; TRBD1 matches at 8 bases. Trimming removed 0 bases from V and 7 bases from J; junction bases left unmatched: 2. This CDR3 has 15 residues. Per the germline V gene, CDR1 is LNHNV and CDR2 is YYDKDF (reference sequence). CDR3 loop: CATSRDTGGNSPLHF. The CDR3 region has the DNA TGTGCCACCAGCAGAGATACAGGGGGAAATTCACCCCTCCACTTT.

The chain is built from TRBV7-6 and TRBJ2-3, with 10 nucleotides matching TRBD2. Germline loops: CDR1 SGHVS, CDR2 FNYEAQ. V trimming: 2 bases; J trimming: 4 bases; junction bases outside the gene matches: 6. The CDR3 has 16 residues. In DNA form, the CDR3 reads TGTGCCAGCAGCTTATCCGGGACTAGCGTACCAGATACGCAGTATTTT. It translates to CASSLSGTSVPDTQYF.

The chain combines TRBV7-2 with TRBJ1-5; D call uncertain. Trimming cost V 5 bases and J 2 bases, with 13 bases left between them. The germline V gene has CDR1 SGHTA and CDR2 FQGNSA. The CDR3 has 15 residues. The CDR3 nucleotides read TGTGCCAGCAGCCTCCTTAGCGTGGGCAATCAGCCCCAGCATTTT. Protein product: CASSLLSVGNQPQHF.

The V and J genes are TRBV25-1 and TRBJ1-1; tentative D call: TRBD1 (5 bases). Deletions cut 5 bases from V and 6 bases from J, with 10 bases between. Per germline, CDR1 MGHDK and CDR2 SYGVNS. This CDR3 is 12 amino acids long. The CDR3 sequence: CASSLGPAEAFF. CDR3 coding DNA: TGTGCCAGCAGTCTGGGGCCCGCTGAAGCTTTCTTT.

The chain carries TRBV3-1 (or the pseudogene TRBV3-2) and TRBJ1-3; 7 nucleotides match TRBD1. This CDR3 has 16 residues. CDR1 and CDR2 from the germline V gene are LGHDT and YNNKEL (reference sequence). The V gene end was trimmed by 1 base and the J gene end by 2 bases; junction bases not matched to a gene: 5. CDR3: CASSQVVQGPGNTIYF. Written as DNA, the CDR3 is TGTGCCAGCAGCCAAGTTGTACAGGGGCCTGGAAACACCATATATTTT.

This chain joins TRBV30 and TRBJ2-7; unclear D gene. The V gene's germline CDR1 is GTSNPN and CDR2 SVGIG (reference sequence). The CDR3 is made up of 12 amino acids. Between the trimmed V and J ends, which lost 8 bases and 3 bases, there was a span of 14 bases. This CDR3 is CAASFSSYEQYF. The CDR3 coding sequence is TGTGCCGCGAGCTTTAGCAGCTACGAGCAGTACTTC.

The rearrangement joins TRBV3-1 (or the pseudogene TRBV3-2) to TRBJ2-5; tentative D call: TRBD2 (7 bases). The CDR3 has 18 residues. Germline V lookup: CDR1 LGHDT, CDR2 YNNKEL (reference sequence). Trimming shortened V by 3 bases and J by 4 bases, and 24 bases separated the two germline ends. CDR3 DNA sequence: TGTGCCAGCAGCCACCCCCCGGGCGGCGGGGGCCGGGTAGAGACCCAGTACTTC. Its protein product is CASSHPPGGGGRVETQYF.

The chain links TRBV19 to TRBJ1-3, with 8 positions matching TRBD1. The CDR3 is 14 amino acids. CDR1 and CDR2 from the germline V gene are LNHDA and SQIVND (reference sequence). Trimming at V came to 5 bases and at J to 3 bases, leaving 3 bases not matched to a gene. CDR3 DNA: TGTGCCAGTAGTGCGACAGGGGTTGGAAACACCATATATTTT. Translating gives CASSATGVGNTIYF.

This clone was observed a few times. The V gene is TRBV11-2, the J gene TRBJ1-1; D possibly corresponds to TRBD1 (5 bases). The CDR3 is 15 amino acids. CDR1 is SGHAT and CDR2 is FQNNGV in the germline V gene. Trimming left V 8 bases short and J 4 bases short, with 20 bases between. The CDR3 spells CASANGGGDGTEAFF. CDR3 nucleotide sequence: TGTGCCAGCGCTAATGGGGGGGGTGACGGCACTGAAGCTTTCTTT.

This clone came up once. The sample contains more than one DNA sequence encoding this CDR3. The V gene is TRBV7-2, the J gene TRBJ2-7; D may be TRBD1 (6 bases). The CDR3 covers 17 residues. Germline-derived CDR1 and CDR2 are SGHTA and FQGNSA. V lost 3 bases and J 7 bases, leaving 25 bases between the germline ends. CDR3 sequence reads: CASSLAHTGTGQSEQYF. The CDR3 coding sequence is TGTGCCAGCAGCTTGGCCCATACCGGAACAGGGCAGTCGGAGCAGTACTTC.

The gene calls are TRBV19 and TRBJ2-5; D uncertain. With 9 bases removed from V and 5 bases from J, the gap between germline ends came to 10 bases. CDR3 length: 11 residues. Germline V CDR1 and CDR2: LNHDA, SQIVND (reference sequence). The CDR3 reads CASGQAETQYF. DNA of the CDR3: TGTGCCAGCGGTCAGGCGGAGACCCAGTACTTC.

The chain links TRBV19 to TRBJ2-3; the match to TRBD1 covers 8 bases. Germline loops: CDR1 LNHDA, CDR2 SQIVND (reference sequence). This CDR3 comprises 13 residues. Losses at the gene ends were 9 bases for V and 2 bases for J; bases not matched to a gene: 4. CDR3: CASWGQVTDTQYF. The DNA of the CDR3 is TGTGCCAGCTGGGGACAGGTCACAGATACGCAGTATTTT.

This chain uses TRBV18 with TRBJ2-2; D is undetermined. Germline CDR1 KGHSH, CDR2 LQKENI. The CDR3 has 13 amino acids. V dropped 2 bases and J dropped 7 bases, with 8 bases sitting between them. The CDR3 nucleotides are TGTGCCAGCTCACCATCGCCCGGCGGGGAGCTGTTTTTT. It is translated as CASSPSPGGELFF.

The chain carries TRBV5-4 and TRBJ2-5, with 11 bases matching TRBD1. This CDR3 has 14 amino acids. The J segment lost 4 bases and the V segment lost 4 bases, leaving 3 bases of the junction unmatched. Germline V lookup: CDR1 SGHNT, CDR2 YYREEE (reference sequence). CDR3 bases: TGTGCCAGCAGCCGGGGACAGGGGGTAGAGACCCAGTACTTC. Its protein product is CASSRGQGVETQYF. Complete variable domain (other parts from reference TRBV5-4 and TRBJ2-5): ETGVTQSPTHLIKTRGQQVTLRCSSQSGHNTVSWYQQALGQGPQFIFQYYREEENGRGNFPPRFSGLQFPNYSSELNVNALELDDSALYLCASSRGQGVETQYFGPGTRLLVL.

V usage is TRBV29-1 and J usage is TRBJ1-2, with TRBD1 matching 8 bases. The V gene's germline CDR1 is SQVTM and CDR2 ANQGSEA. The CDR3 totals 13 residues. The J segment lost 3 bases and the V segment lost 7 bases, leaving 7 bases of the junction unmatched. CDR3 protein: CSGGQGQDYGYTF. The CDR3 DNA reads as TGCAGCGGCGGACAGGGACAGGACTATGGCTACACCTTC.